This entry is about one T cell receptor beta chain. The data were obtained in a study of CD8+ T cells in alopecia areata. Study background: Among treated patients, oral tofacitinib was administered at 5 to 10 mg twice daily.

Extraction and reverse transcription of RNA yielded cDNA as the sequencing template. TCRdb's copy holds only in-frame clones and misses some; the assay was immunoSEQ multiplex PCR. The table lists fewer than 250,000 clones, 64% of them singletons. The treatment: oral pan-JAK inhibitor, 5-10 mg twice daily. Researchers gathered lesional scalp punch biopsies and peripheral blood from patients with alopecia areata. Per the germline V gene, CDR1 is MDHEN and CDR2 is SYDVKM. Trimming took 3 bases from V and 8 from J, leaving 10 bases between them. The CDR3 contains 12 residues. This TCR was recovered from a human donor with alopecia areata. The genes are TRBV28 and TRBJ1-2; D remains ambiguous. Specimen: CD4+ T cells sorted from blood, collected at week 4, from a patient treated with tofacitinib. For the CDR3, the DNA is TGTGCCAGCAGTTTGCCACAGTGGGGCTACACCTTC. This encodes CASSLPQWGYTF.